Listed here is a single T cell receptor beta chain. Its matching antigen is unknown. This entry belongs to a study of cytomegalovirus exposure and HLA in healthy donors. On the study more broadly: Prior work identified 120 million or so unique TCR beta sequences in some 200 million T cells. Within the Caucasian-associated ancestry cluster were around 81% of the approximately 400 genotyped donors. The study, taken as a whole, reports: A link between a missense DCLRE1C variant and TCR beta V- and J-gene trimming emerged from a later analysis. The authors later found most CMV-associated TCR beta chains appeared HLA-restricted.

In the PCR, 60 Vbeta and 13 Jbeta primers were used. Sequencing was performed with immunoSEQ multiplex PCR; in TCRdb, only in-frame clones are kept and a portion is missing. This repertoire shows around 45,000 clones, around 56% found once; its top ten account for about 6.3%. The V segment lost 2 bases and the J segment 4 bases; nucleotides outside the gene matches: 7. The V gene's germline CDR1 is GTSNPN and CDR2 SVGIG (reference sequence). The CDR3 covers 15 residues. This TCR derives from a man between 60 and 75 years old in good health and CMV-seronegative. The gene calls are TRBV30 and TRBJ1-5, with TRBD1 matching over 8 bases. Sequencing was performed on PBMCs. CDR3 coding DNA: TGTGCCTGGAGTAATGGACAGGGCACTAATCAGCCCCAGCATTTT. This codes for CAWSNGQGTNQPQHF.